The 26 T cell receptor beta chains reported below all come from one sample, sequenced in a study of blood T cells in healthy people across ages (dated by TCRdb to the mid-2010s). Preparation of the library involved 5' RACE. Sequenced using an Illumina HiSeq 2500. A second PCR of about 7 to 12 cycles was run with a J-beta primer mix and a sample-barcoded 5' primer. TCRdb took the public reads, trimmed them with fastp at Q25, ran MiXCR for clone calling and kept in-frame beta chains. Identical CDR3 proteins give one entry, which carries the most common genes and DNA. The sample table shows about 780,000 distinct CDR3 sequences, and about half are seen once. The ten most abundant clones make up 15% to 20% of the sample. The sequencing input was blood. These receptors originate from an elderly man in good health.

This clonotype was observed once. This rearrangement joins TRBV10-3 to TRBJ2-6; 7 nucleotides match TRBD1. This CDR3 is built from 14 residues. Germline values: CDR1 ENHRY, CDR2 SYGVKD. The J segment lost 4 bases and the V segment lost 10 bases, leaving 7 bases of the junction unmatched. CDR3 protein: CATRGTLGANVLTF. CDR3 nucleotide sequence: TGTGCCACCAGGGGGACATTGGGGGCCAACGTCCTGACTTTC.

This chain uses TRBV2 with TRBJ2-5, with D unclear. The germline gives CDR1 SNHLY, CDR2 FYNNEI. The CDR3 consists of 13 residues. CDR3 bases: TGTGGGGTAGCAGAACTTTTTCGAGAGACCCAGTACTTC. It is translated as CGVAELFRETQYF.

There are a few counts of this clonotype. The V and J genes are TRBV28 and TRBJ2-7, with D uncertain. V dropped 3 bases and J dropped 6 bases, with 6 bases sitting between them. Germline V CDR1 and CDR2: MDHEN, SYDVKM. This CDR3 region has 11 residues. The CDR3 coding sequence is TGTGCCAGCAGTTTCGGGCTCGAGCAGTACTTC. Amino acids: CASSFGLEQYF.

This clonotype was observed a handful of times. V and J are TRBV11-2 and TRBJ2-5, with D perhaps TRBD2 (5 bases). Germline CDR1 is SGHAT and CDR2 is FQNNGV. Trimming took off 0 bases at V and 2 bases at J, with 13 bases between the two ends. The length of the CDR3 is 16 residues. The CDR3 sequence is CASSLEWQRKQETQYF. The CDR3 DNA sequence: TGTGCCAGCAGCTTAGAATGGCAGCGGAAGCAAGAGACCCAGTACTTC.

V is TRBV4-3 and J is TRBJ1-4; TRBD1 matches at 7 bases. The CDR3 has 16 residues. CDR1 and CDR2 (germline): LGHNA, YSLEER. V lost 0 bases, J lost 5 bases, and 6 bases stayed unmatched. CDR3: CASSQDWRDSNEKLFF. The CDR3, as DNA: TGCGCCAGCAGCCAAGATTGGCGGGACAGCAATGAAAAACTGTTTTTT.

Remarks on this clonotype: This clone may be a read error of a much larger clone one base away. V usage is TRBV29-1 and J usage is TRBJ2-7, with a possible D match to TRBD2 (6 bases). Trimming cost V 5 bases and J 0 bases, with 14 bases left between them. The CDR3 loop spans 14 amino acids. Germline-derived CDR1 and CDR2 are SQVTM and ANQGSEA. The CDR3 nucleotides are TGCAGCGTTAGGGACGGGAGCAGCTCCTACGAGCAGTACTTC. Translation: CSVRDGSSSYEQYF.

A note on this clonotype: A read error may explain this, as a much larger clone is one base away. This rearrangement joins TRBV12-3 or TRBV12-4 to TRBJ2-7; D may be TRBD1 or TRBD2 (6 bases each). The CDR3 totals 15 residues. The germline V and J ends were trimmed by 3 bases and 6 bases, with 18 bases remaining between them. CDR3 region: CASSLTGGEGCEQYF. The CDR3 DNA sequence: TGTGCCAGCAGTTTGACAGGAGGGGAAGGATGCGAGCAGTACTTC.

The chain combines TRBV3-1 with TRBJ2-7, with D unresolved. V was shortened by 7 bases and J by 0 bases, with 4 bases between the two germline ends. The CDR3 contains 11 residues. CDR1 is LGHDT, CDR2 YNNKEL, per germline (reference sequence). For the CDR3, the DNA is TGTGCCAGCACCAACTCCTACGAGCAGTACTTC. This encodes CASTNSYEQYF.

A remark on this clonotype: Being one base from a much bigger clone, this may be a read error. In DNA form, the CDR3 reads TGTACCAGCAGCCAATTCAACGAGCAGTACTTC. This translates into CTSSQFNEQYF. J is TRBJ2-7 and V is TRBV14; the D is unclear. This CDR3 has 11 amino acids. Germline lookup yields CDR1 SGHDN and CDR2 FVKESK.

This clonotype was seen only once. This chain uses TRBV25-1 with TRBJ2-2; TRBD1 agrees at 7 bases. This CDR3 has 16 amino acids. Germline V lookup: CDR1 MGHDK, CDR2 SYGVNS. V shed 9 bases and J 2 bases; nucleotides not matched to a gene: 12. The CDR3 sequence is CASSDRRLTNTGELFF. CDR3 coding DNA: TGTGCCAGTTCGGACAGGCGACTAACCAACACCGGGGAGCTGTTTTTT.

This chain connects TRBV20-1 to TRBJ2-5; 11 bases line up with TRBD1. V lost 1 base and J lost 11; bases outside the gene matches: 9. The germline V gene has CDR1 DFQATT and CDR2 SNEGSKA (reference sequence). This CDR3 has 14 amino acids. DNA for the CDR3: TGCAGTGCTAGAGCCGGGACAGGGGGTTGGAAGCAGTACTTC. Its translation: CSARAGTGGWKQYF.

This chain links TRBV12-3 or TRBV12-4 with TRBJ2-1, with D possibly matching TRBD1 (5 bases). The CDR3 is 17 amino acids. The germline V and J ends were trimmed by 1 base and 0 bases, with 13 bases remaining between them. This chain's CDR3 is CASSLVGRTNSYNEQFF. The CDR3 DNA reads TGTGCCAGCAGTTTAGTGGGGCGGACAAACTCCTACAATGAGCAGTTCTTC.

This clonotype was picked up one time. The CDR3 protein is CASSPQGGGGTDTQYF. Written as DNA, the CDR3 is TGTGCCAGCAGCCCCCAAGGCGGGGGGGGCACAGATACGCAGTATTTT. The chain has TRBV27 and TRBJ2-3; 9 positions agree with TRBD2. CDR1 and CDR2 from the germline V gene are MNHEY and SMNVEV (reference sequence). The V segment lost 6 bases and the J segment 1 base; nucleotides outside the gene matches: 8. The CDR3 spans 16 residues.

V is TRBV20-1 and J is TRBJ2-1; tentatively, D is TRBD2 (6 bases). The CDR3 covers 17 residues. Germline-derived CDR1 and CDR2 are DFQATT and SNEGSKA (reference sequence). V lost 1 base to trimming and J lost 0 bases, with 16 bases between them. The CDR3 protein is CSARVASASSSYNEQFF. The CDR3 nucleotides read TGCAGTGCTAGAGTTGCTAGCGCTTCGAGCTCCTACAATGAGCAGTTCTTC.

This chain uses TRBV20-1 with TRBJ2-1; TRBD2 matches 13 bases. The trim removed 3 bases at V and 9 bases at J, leaving 8 bases unmatched. This CDR3 is built from 15 residues. The germline V gene has CDR1 DFQATT and CDR2 SNEGSKA (reference sequence). The CDR3 reads CSARHGTSGESEQFF. CDR3 DNA: TGCAGTGCTAGGCACGGGACTAGCGGGGAGAGTGAGCAGTTCTTC.

This rearrangement joins TRBV6-1 to TRBJ2-1, with 8 positions matching TRBD2. J gave up 0 bases and V 6 bases, and 13 bases lay outside the gene matches. CDR3 size: 18 residues. Germline V CDR1 and CDR2: MNHNS, SASEGT. The CDR3 sequence is CASRLQAGALLSYNEQFF. The CDR3 region has the DNA TGTGCCAGCAGGCTACAAGCGGGGGCCCTACTCTCCTACAATGAGCAGTTCTTC.

There are a few counts of this clonotype. This chain joins TRBV29-1 and TRBJ2-1; possibly TRBD1 for D (5 bases). V was cut by 3 bases and J by 9 bases, with 9 bases left in between. The CDR3 contains 11 residues. CDR1 and CDR2 from the germline V gene are SQVTM and ANQGSEA. The chain's CDR3 is CSVDRDAEQFF. The CDR3 nucleotides are TGCAGCGTTGACAGGGATGCTGAGCAGTTCTTC.

CDR3 amino acids: CASRLTGGLAGNEQFF. The CDR3 DNA reads as TGTGCCAGCAGGCTCACAGGGGGCCTCGCGGGGAATGAGCAGTTCTTC. The chain links TRBV25-1 to TRBJ2-1; 9 bases agree with TRBD1. V lost 6 bases and J lost 7; bases outside the gene matches: 13. This CDR3 has 16 amino acids. Germline V gene lookup returns CDR1 MGHDK and CDR2 SYGVNS.

The chain joins TRBV10-3 to TRBJ1-5; D is uncertain. Germline-derived CDR1 and CDR2 are ENHRY and SYGVKD. This CDR3 spans 14 amino acids. Trimming stripped 5 bases from V and 8 bases from J, with 16 bases between. In DNA, the CDR3 is TGTGCCATCAGTACGGGCCTCGGCCCGGAGCCCCAGCATTTT. It is translated as CAISTGLGPEPQHF.

CDR3: CASSYSSSPLPYNYEQYF. DNA for the CDR3: TGTGCCAGCAGTTACTCTTCTAGCCCCTTACCGTATAACTACGAGCAGTACTTC. J is TRBJ2-7 and V is TRBV6-2 or TRBV6-3, with D perhaps TRBD2 (5 bases). Per germline, CDR1 MNHEY and CDR2 SVGEGT. Trimming took off 0 bases at V and 3 bases at J, with 21 bases between the two ends. The CDR3 contains 18 residues.

CDR3 amino acids: CASRSGGKQETQYF. The CDR3 DNA reads TGTGCCAGCAGATCCGGGGGGAAACAAGAGACCCAGTACTTC. The chain has TRBV28 and TRBJ2-5; 7 bases fit TRBD2. CDR1 MDHEN and CDR2 SYDVKM come from the germline V gene. V shed 6 bases, J shed 2 bases, and the junction held 6 bases outside the gene matches. The CDR3 length is 14 residues. Drawing the rest from reference TRBV28 and TRBJ2-5, the complete variable domain is DVKVTQSSRYLVKRTGEKVFLECVQDMDHENMFWYRQDPGLGLRLIYFSYDVKMKEKGDIPEGYSVSREKKERFSLILESASTNQTSMYLCASRSGGKQETQYFGPGTRLLVL.

This clonotype turned up a few times. This sequence joins TRBV20-1 and TRBJ2-2; D may be TRBD1 (5 bases). Per the germline V gene, CDR1 is DFQATT and CDR2 is SNEGSKA (reference sequence). CDR3 length: 14 residues. V lost 3 bases and J lost 5, with 13 bases in between. DNA of the CDR3: TGCAGTGCTAGGGGGCTAGGACGAACCGGGGAGCTGTTTTTT. This translates into CSARGLGRTGELFF.

This chain connects TRBV18 to TRBJ2-7; no reliable D call. Germline lookup yields CDR1 KGHSH and CDR2 LQKENI. The CDR3 length is 11 residues. The ends were cut back, 1 base at V and 7 bases at J, with 5 bases in the middle. The CDR3 bases are TGTGCCAGCTCACCACACGATGAGCAGTACTTC. Translating it yields CASSPHDEQYF.

The rearrangement joins TRBV20-1 to TRBJ2-7, with 7 bases aligning to TRBD1. CDR1 DFQATT and CDR2 SNEGSKA come from the germline V gene (reference sequence). CDR3 length: 12 amino acids. J lost 5 bases, V lost 3 bases, and 4 bases had no gene match. The CDR3 region is CSASYRGHEQYF. As DNA, the CDR3 is TGCAGTGCTAGTTACAGGGGCCACGAGCAGTACTTC.

The J gene is TRBJ1-2, the V gene TRBV29-1, with TRBD1 identical over 8 bases. The CDR3 contains 14 residues. Trimming at V came to 6 bases and at J to 4 bases, leaving 10 bases not matched to a gene. Germline values: CDR1 SQVTM, CDR2 ANQGSEA. The CDR3 nucleotides read TGCAGCGTGGGCACCTCGGACAGGGCCTATGGCTACACCTTC. It translates to CSVGTSDRAYGYTF.

This clonotype turned up a few times. A read error may account for a junction end that differs from germline. The genes are TRBV27 and TRBJ1-1; no firm D call. There are 13 residues in the CDR3. Germline assignment: CDR1 MNHEY and CDR2 SMNVEV (reference sequence). The CDR3 loop is CTSRPAGVTEAFF. CDR3 bases: TGTACCAGCAGACCGGCCGGGGTCACTGAAGCTTTCTTT.